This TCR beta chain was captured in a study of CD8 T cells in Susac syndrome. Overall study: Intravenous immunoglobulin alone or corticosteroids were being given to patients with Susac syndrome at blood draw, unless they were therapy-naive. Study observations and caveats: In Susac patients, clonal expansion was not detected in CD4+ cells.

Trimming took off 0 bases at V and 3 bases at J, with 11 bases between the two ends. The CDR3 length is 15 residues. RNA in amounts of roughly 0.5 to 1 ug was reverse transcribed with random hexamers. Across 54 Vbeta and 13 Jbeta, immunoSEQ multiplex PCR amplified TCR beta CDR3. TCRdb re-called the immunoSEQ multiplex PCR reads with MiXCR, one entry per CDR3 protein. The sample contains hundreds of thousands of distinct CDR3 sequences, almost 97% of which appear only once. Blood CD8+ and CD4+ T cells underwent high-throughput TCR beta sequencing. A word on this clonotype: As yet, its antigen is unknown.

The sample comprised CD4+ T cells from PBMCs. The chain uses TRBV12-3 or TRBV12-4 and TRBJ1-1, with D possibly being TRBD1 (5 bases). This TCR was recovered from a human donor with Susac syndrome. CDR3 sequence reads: CASSLAQGLHTEAFF. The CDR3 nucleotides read TGTGCCAGCAGTTTAGCCCAGGGCTTGCACACTGAAGCTTTCTTT.